Each of the 13 T cell receptor beta chains below was sequenced from the same sample in a study of blood T cell repertoires in COVID-19. The table came from immunoSEQ multiplex PCR; TCRdb's copy has only in-frame clones and leaves some out. The table lists some 220,000 clones, 80% of them singletons. The specimen was peripheral blood. The receptor set was obtained from a human donor in a cohort sampled during active COVID-19.

This clone was recorded a few times. The chain is built from TRBV19 and TRBJ2-1, with 7 bases fitting TRBD2. The CDR3 totals 14 residues. CDR1 LNHDA and CDR2 SQIVND come from the germline V gene (reference sequence). Trimming removed 6 bases from V and 4 bases from J; junction bases left unmatched: 6. Written as DNA, the CDR3 is TGTGCCAGTAGCATGGGACTATCTTACAATGAGCAGTTCTTC. Protein sequence: CASSMGLSYNEQFF.

The chain recombines TRBV21-1 with TRBJ1-1; TRBD1 is the table's D call, not checked against the DNA. TRBV21-1 is a listed pseudogene. This CDR3 is built from 15 residues. The CDR3 nucleotides are TGTGCCAGCAGCCCGGAATTACACAGGAACACTGAAGCTTTCTTT. Translated, it gives CASSPELHRNTEAFF.

This chain uses TRBV3-1 (or the pseudogene TRBV3-2) with TRBJ2-7, with D maybe TRBD2 (6 bases). CDR3 size: 15 residues. The germline gives CDR1 LGHDT, CDR2 YNNKEL (reference sequence). V gave up 0 bases and J gave up 5 bases, with 14 bases separating them. The chain's CDR3 is CASSQDLGGGNEQYF. DNA of the CDR3: TGTGCCAGCAGCCAAGATCTCGGGGGTGGTAACGAGCAGTACTTC.

The rearrangement links TRBV7-2 to TRBJ1-1, with a possible D match to TRBD1 (6 bases). Germline CDR1 and CDR2: SGHTA and FQGNSA. CDR3 size: 13 residues. V lost 3 bases, J lost 5 bases, and 10 bases lay in between. As DNA, the CDR3 is TGTGCCAGCAGCTTTACAGGGCAAACTGAAGCTTTCTTT. Translated, it gives CASSFTGQTEAFF.

V gene TRBV10-3 combines with J gene TRBJ2-7; D possibly corresponds to TRBD1 (6 bases). The V and J ends lost 2 bases and 2 bases respectively, with 10 bases between them. Germline V lookup: CDR1 ENHRY, CDR2 SYGVKD. The CDR3 loop spans 14 amino acids. CDR3 residues: CAISEGQYAYEQYF. The CDR3, as DNA: TGTGCCATCAGTGAGGGACAGTACGCCTACGAGCAGTACTTC.

The V call is TRBV6-4, the J call TRBJ2-2; TRBD1 aligns across 7 bases. Germline V lookup: CDR1 MRHNA, CDR2 SNTAGT. Trimming cost V 7 bases and J 7 bases; bases outside gene matches: 6. The CDR3 covers 13 residues. CDR3 DNA sequence: TGTGCCAGCACCACTCACAGGGGCGGGGAGCTGTTTTTT. Protein product: CASTTHRGGELFF.

This clone has just a few counts. The gene calls are TRBV7-6 and TRBJ1-1; unclear D gene. This CDR3 has 14 amino acids. Trimming stripped 2 bases from V and 2 bases from J, with 9 bases between. Germline CDR1 SGHVS, CDR2 FNYEAQ. CDR3 amino acids: CASSLNGENTEAFF. The CDR3 DNA sequence: TGTGCCAGCAGCTTAAACGGGGAAAACACTGAAGCTTTCTTT.

V gene TRBV3-1 (or the pseudogene TRBV3-2) combines with J gene TRBJ2-7; 8 positions match TRBD2. V lost 4 bases to trimming and J lost 3 bases; unmatched junction nucleotides: 11. CDR1 is LGHDT, CDR2 YNNKEL, per germline (reference sequence). CDR3 size: 16 residues. The CDR3 protein is CASSPSGSGTYYEQYF. In nucleotides, the CDR3 is TGTGCCAGCAGCCCATCAGGTAGCGGGACTTACTACGAGCAGTACTTC.

The chain links TRBV19 to TRBJ1-1, with D possibly being TRBD1 (5 bases). The CDR3 has 15 residues. V lost 0 bases, J lost 5 bases, and 13 bases lay in between. CDR1 and CDR2 (germline): LNHDA, SQIVND (reference sequence). For the CDR3, the DNA is TGTGCCAGTAGTATAGAGGCGGGGGGAAGTACTGAAGCTTTCTTT. This encodes CASSIEAGGSTEAFF.

The V call is TRBV3-1 (or the pseudogene TRBV3-2), the J call TRBJ2-7; D not certain. The CDR3 contains 12 residues. The germline V gene encodes CDR1 LGHDT and CDR2 YNNKEL (reference sequence). The V and J ends lost 6 bases and 6 bases respectively, with 12 bases between them. The CDR3 DNA sequence: TGTGCCAGCAGTTTCGGGTCGGGCGAGCAGTACTTC. As protein: CASSFGSGEQYF.

This clone occurred a few times. The rearrangement uses TRBV4-1 and TRBJ1-1; TRBD1 aligns across 8 bases. Looked up from germline, CDR1 is MGHRA and CDR2 is YSYEKL. This CDR3 has 15 residues. V lost 4 bases and J lost 3; bases outside the gene matches: 7. As DNA, the CDR3 is TGCGCCAGCAGCCCCCAGGACAGGGATCACACTGAAGCTTTCTTT. This translates into CASSPQDRDHTEAFF.

The chain combines TRBV4-2 with TRBJ2-1; 9 bases agree with TRBD2. The trim removed 2 bases at V and 1 base at J, leaving 9 bases unmatched. The CDR3 has 18 residues. Germline V lookup: CDR1 LGHNA, CDR2 YNFKEQ. CDR3 residues: CASSQSAGGSGSYNEQFF. Here the CDR3 DNA reads TGTGCCAGCAGCCAATCGGCGGGGGGGAGTGGTTCCTACAATGAGCAGTTCTTC.

The chain is built from TRBV7-8 and TRBJ1-6; 9 bases agree with TRBD1. This CDR3 is 14 amino acids long. Per germline, CDR1 SGHVS and CDR2 FQNEAQ. V lost 7 bases, J lost 16 bases, and 14 bases stayed unmatched. DNA of the CDR3: TGTGCCAGCACCCACGGGACAGGGCGGGGGCCTCTCCACTTT. It specifies CASTHGTGRGPLHF.